This TCR beta chain was identified in a study of CD8 T cells in ankylosing spondylitis. General study findings and limits: A motif in TCR beta, a set of roughly 8 highly homologous variants, appeared characteristic of ankylosing spondylitis blood.

Trimming removed 7 bases from V and 4 bases from J; junction bases left unmatched: 17. This CDR3 is 18 amino acids long. From germline, CDR1 is SQVTM and CDR2 ANQGSEA. Only a few counts were recorded for this clonotype. Its cognate antigen is unknown. TCRdb reanalysed the 5' RACE reads using MiXCR and keeps one entry per CDR3 protein. The sample carries around 770,000 distinct CDR3 sequences, 19% recorded once. Sequencing used blood, either unsorted or a sorted T cell fraction (not recorded which). The source is a male donor with ankylosing spondylitis. J is TRBJ2-1 and V is TRBV29-1; 12 nucleotides line up with TRBD2. The CDR3 DNA follows: TGCAGCGCAGGGACAGGGCGACTAGCGGGAGCCCTTTACAATGAGCAGTTCTTC. Its protein is CSAGTGRLAGALYNEQFF.